The entry that follows covers one T cell receptor beta chain sequence. As yet, its antigen is unknown. This record belongs to a study of cytomegalovirus exposure and HLA in healthy donors. Background on the study: There were tens of millions of unique TCRs (from HLA-typed donors) in an early data release.

PCR primers comprised 60 Vbeta and 13 Jbeta primers. Original methodology: Approximately 83 million unique TCR beta chains, 9 million to 12 million shared, were counted in a later analysis. The protocol was immunoSEQ multiplex PCR, while the TCRdb copy is restricted to in-frame clones and leaves out a portion. The D gene and trimming were derived from the DNA, and the V and J assignments and clone size from that table. The repertoire holds about 150,000 clones, with roughly 80% as singletons. Germline trimming cut 2 bases from V and 2 bases from J; bases unmatched to any gene: 2. The germline CDR1 and CDR2 sequences are SGHTA and FQGNSA. This CDR3 contains 15 residues. Study-level results: Accounts indicate the classifier identified cytomegalovirus status with strong specificity and sensitivity. CMV serostatus was the sole immune exposure data available.

Sequenced: PBMCs. V usage is TRBV7-2 and J usage is TRBJ2-7; 11 bases align to TRBD1. This TCR was recovered from a man in his late teens or twenties in good health and CMV-seropositive. In DNA, the CDR3 is TGTGCCAGCAGCTTAACGGGACAGGGGGCCTACGAGCAGTACTTC. Translation: CASSLTGQGAYEQYF.